The clone carrying this TCR beta chain came up many times. Its antigen is not identified. Stable Graves' hyperthyroidism meant no ophthalmopathy progression within 18 months. This specimen comes from a study of T cells in Graves' hyperthyroidism and ophthalmopathy. About the research overall: Before treatment of any kind, peripheral blood was taken at initial diagnosis. Study conclusions and caveats: Most expanded thyroid clonotypes above 0.001 also appeared in blood. Ophthalmopathy was told apart from stable hyperthyroidism by a 13 V-J model.

The CDR3 regions of TCR beta were amplified from RNA transcripts. In the first-round RT-PCR of the TCR CDR3, the HTBI primer set was used. TCRdb reprocessed the multiplex PCR reads with MiXCR, giving one entry per CDR3 protein. The sample contains under 800,000 distinct CDR3 sequences, 14% of which appear only once. V gave up 1 base and J gave up 4 bases; unmatched junction bases: 5. The V gene's germline CDR1 is KGHDR and CDR2 SFDVKD. The CDR3 is 16 amino acids. Sequenced input: blood. J is TRBJ2-3 and V is TRBV24-1, with TRBD2 matching 9 bases. This receptor was obtained from a woman aged 18 to 35 with Graves' hyperthyroidism. DNA of the CDR3: TGTGCCACCAGTGATTTTGGGCGGGAGGGCTCAGATACGCAGTATTTT. This codes for CATSDFGREGSDTQYF.